A selection of T cell receptor beta chains follows, all from one sample in a study of tumour-infiltrating T cells in Burkitt lymphoma. Profiled with immunoSEQ multiplex PCR; TCRdb holds only in-frame clones, not every one. The table includes roughly 7,400 clones, about a sixth detected once. The sequenced material came from tumor tissue. These receptors all stem from a human donor with diffuse large B-cell lymphoma. The CDR3 runs from the conserved cysteine through the conserved F or W.

V	J	CDR3
TRBV29-1	TRBJ2-3	CSVDMRWADTQYF
TRBV28	TRBJ2-3	CASSPTGLASDTQYF
TRBV7-8	TRBJ1-1	CASSSQGVLSWYTEAFF
TRBV6-5	TRBJ1-1	CASSSPIAEAFF
TRBV6-1	TRBJ1-2	CASSEGGQRGYTF
TRBV29-1	TRBJ2-1	CSVSPEQFF
TRBV4-1	TRBJ1-2	CASSQTGGDYGYTF
TRBV5-1	TRBJ2-2	CASSAGGRLTTNTGELFF
TRBV4-3	TRBJ1-5	CASSPNLARPQHF
TRBV5-1	TRBJ2-2	CASSTRTGGGDGELFF
TRBV25-1	TRBJ2-1	CASSGPVHNEQFF
TRBV19	TRBJ1-2	CASSMFPKGYTF
TRBV5-1	TRBJ2-1	CASSPTGAGYNEQFF
TRBV19	TRBJ2-5	CASSIGGAGARVTQYF
TRBV19	TRBJ2-7	CASVRGLADYEQYF
TRBV7-2	TRBJ2-7	CASSRAFEQYF
TRBV2	TRBJ2-6	CASSSQGANVLTF
TRBV9	TRBJ2-2	CASSVGSQNIYTGELFF
TRBV4-1	TRBJ1-5	CASSLGQGVGNQPQHF
TRBV7-9	TRBJ2-7	CASSLFGLSGMSEQYF
TRBV18	TRBJ1-2	CASSPGQLNYGYTF
TRBV7-2	TRBJ2-7	CASSLFDHGLAGARYEQYF
TRBV28	TRBJ2-2	CASIGQGANTGELFF
TRBV27	TRBJ2-7	CASSWSNINEQYF
TRBV7-2	TRBJ1-2	CASSDRYYGYTF
TRBV10-3	TRBJ2-7	CAISDSAGAFNEQYF
TRBV11-2	TRBJ2-5	CASSLGQGPETQYF
TRBV6-5	TRBJ2-7	CASSRQGTYEQYF
TRBV7-9	TRBJ1-4	CASSLGPIEKLFF
TRBV5-3	TRBJ2-1	CARSFRQTTGLLLDNEQFF
TRBV29-1	TRBJ2-2	CSASRRERDGELFF
TRBV5-8	TRBJ2-1	CASSLGQGAYNEQFF
TRBV7-9	TRBJ1-1	CASSLGHLAFF
TRBV11-1	TRBJ2-5	CASSLWRDRVETQYF
TRBV4-2	TRBJ1-1	CASSQSEGGTEAFF
TRBV6-6	TRBJ1-1	CASSYWIGGPRLEAFF